The subject of this entry is one T cell receptor (beta chain). The target antigen is unknown. The data were produced by immunoSEQ multiplex PCR, yet TCRdb's version contains in-frame clones alone and is incomplete. The sample holds some 1.5 million clones, more than 95% seen once. The sample is drawn from a study of shared clonotypes between healthy human individuals. Findings of the study overall: For naive CD4 cells, roughly 5.5% of clonotypes were shared across a handful of donors.

Germline lookup yields CDR1 SNHLY and CDR2 FYNNEI. V shed 3 bases and J shed 5 bases, with 22 bases lying between them. The CDR3 is 17 residues long. The sequenced material came from naive CD4+ T cells sorted from blood. Described subset: CD45RA+ positively selected. V gene TRBV2 combines with J gene TRBJ2-5, with D perhaps TRBD1 or TRBD2 (5 bases each). The sequence was obtained from a young man in good health. CDR3 region: CASSDLGTASKLETQYF. In DNA, the CDR3 is TGTGCCAGCAGTGACTTAGGGACGGCTTCGAAATTGGAGACCCAGTACTTC. The whole variable domain, filled in from reference TRBV2 and TRBJ2-5, reads EPEVTQTPSHQVTQMGQEVILRCVPISNHLYFYWYRQILGQKVEFLVSFYNNEISEKSEIFDDQFSVERPDGSNFTLKIRSTKLEDSAMYFCASSDLGTASKLETQYFGPGTRLLVL.